These T cell receptor beta chains were read from a single sample in a study of identical twins' blood T cells. MiXCR was run by TCRdb on the 5' RACE reads, yielding one entry per CDR3 protein. The data contain hundreds of thousands of distinct CDR3 sequences, roughly 27% of them singletons. Input material: PBMCs. These receptors were collected from a woman aged 18-49 years in good health. CDR3s include the opening cysteine and the closing phenylalanine or tryptophan. The D gene is left open where the match is weak. A clone size is listed for some rows: how often the clone was seen (once, few, many), or a class if it is expanded.

clone_size d_call j_call v_call cdr3_aa cdr3_nt
few TRBD2 TRBJ2-3 TRBV12-3/TRBV12-4 CASSARSLLAVTDTQYF TGTGCCAGCAGCGCCCGGTCTCTACTAGCGGTCACAGATACGCAGTATTTT
few NA TRBJ1-2 TRBV19 CASSPRHRLGYGYTF TGTGCCAGTAGTCCTCGACACCGGCTCGGGTATGGCTACACCTTC
few NA TRBJ1-1 TRBV14 CASSLWSEIGTEAFF TGTGCCAGCAGCCTCTGGTCCGAAATTGGTACTGAAGCTTTCTTT
few NA TRBJ2-7 TRBV6-5 CATGPNYEQYF TGTGCCACGGGACCCAACTACGAGCAGTACTTC
NA NA TRBJ2-3 TRBV20-1 CSPKLEGTDTQYF TGCAGTCCCAAACTTGAGGGAACAGATACGCAGTATTTT
NA NA TRBJ1-1 TRBV5-1 CASSKLGRSNTEAFF TGCGCCAGCAGCAAGCTAGGACGGTCGAACACTGAAGCTTTCTTT
NA NA TRBJ2-1 TRBV5-1 CASSLVPGAYNEQFF TGCGCCAGCAGCTTGGTTCCGGGGGCTTACAATGAGCAGTTCTTC
NA TRBD1 TRBJ2-1 TRBV9 CASSAGTGAYNEQFF TGTGCCAGCAGCGCCGGGACAGGGGCCTACAATGAGCAGTTCTTC
NA NA TRBJ1-4 TRBV2 CASSGNGQINEKLFF TGTGCCAGCAGCGGGAATGGACAGATAAATGAAAAACTGTTTTTT
NA TRBD2 TRBJ2-2 TRBV5-1 CASSLGLAGANGELFF TGCGCCAGCAGCTTGGGACTAGCGGGAGCTAACGGGGAGCTGTTTTTT
NA TRBD2 TRBJ2-1 TRBV7-2 CASSLDKGGYNEQFF TGTGCCAGCAGCTTAGATAAGGGAGGGTACAATGAGCAGTTCTTC
few NA TRBJ1-2 TRBV29-1 CSVSSRTETHYGYTF TGCAGCGTTTCTAGCAGGACAGAAACCCACTATGGCTACACCTTC
few TRBD2 TRBJ2-1 TRBV12-5 CASGPKGSGTFPNEQFF TGTGCTAGTGGTCCTAAAGGTAGCGGGACTTTTCCCAATGAGCAGTTCTTC
many NA TRBJ1-4 TRBV12-3/TRBV12-4 CASSYFPEKLFF TGTGCCAGCAGTTACTTTCCAGAAAAACTGTTTTTT
NA NA TRBJ1-1 TRBV12-3/TRBV12-4 CASRRTAEAFF TGTGCCAGCAGACGGACAGCAGAAGCTTTCTTT
NA NA TRBJ2-3 TRBV10-3 CAISVRGGVLNTDTQYF TGTGCCATCAGTGTTAGAGGAGGAGTCCTAAACACAGATACGCAGTATTTT
few NA TRBJ1-4 TRBV28 CASSYITTNEKLFF TGTGCCAGCAGCTACATTACAACTAATGAAAAACTGTTTTTT
few NA TRBJ1-5 TRBV25-1 CASREAGSNQPQHF TGTGCCAGCAGGGAGGCGGGTAGCAATCAGCCCCAGCATTTT
NA TRBD1 TRBJ1-1 TRBV5-6 CASSSGGADTEAFF TGTGCCAGCAGCTCAGGGGGCGCAGACACTGAAGCTTTCTTT
few NA TRBJ2-7 TRBV4-3 CASTSPSGEQYF TGCGCCAGCACATCACCCTCCGGCGAGCAGTACTTC
many NA TRBJ1-1 TRBV6-2/TRBV6-3 CASREGGAGGEAFF TGTGCCAGCAGAGAGGGGGGCGCAGGAGGCGAAGCTTTCTTT
few TRBD2 TRBJ2-2 TRBV6-4 CASSESSGRPGELFF TGTGCCAGCAGTGAAAGTAGCGGGAGACCCGGGGAGCTGTTTTTT
few NA TRBJ1-5 TRBV19 CASSNLEGRGNQPQHF TGTGCCAGTAGTAACCTCGAGGGCCGTGGCAATCAGCCCCAGCATTTT
few TRBD2 TRBJ2-1 TRBV19 CATNNPLAGWNEQFF TGTGCCACCAATAACCCACTAGCGGGATGGAATGAGCAGTTCTTC
NA NA TRBJ2-4 TRBV7-2 CASSFGPKNIQYF TGTGCCAGCAGCTTCGGGCCAAAAAACATTCAGTACTTC
NA NA TRBJ2-3 TRBV29-1 CSIDADTQYF TGCAGCATTGATGCGGATACGCAGTATTTT
few NA TRBJ2-7 TRBV5-1 CASSSDNSYEQYF TGCGCCAGCAGCTCTGACAACTCCTACGAGCAGTACTTC
NA NA TRBJ1-1 TRBV7-9 CASSVRVREGVNTEAFF TGTGCCAGCAGCGTAAGAGTGAGGGAGGGCGTGAACACTGAAGCTTTCTTT
few NA TRBJ2-7 TRBV10-3 CAIGIASYEQYF TGTGCCATCGGTATTGCCTCCTACGAGCAGTACTTC
many NA TRBJ1-1 TRBV9 CASSPGPGVTEAFF TGTGCCAGCAGCCCCGGACCAGGGGTGACTGAAGCTTTCTTT
NA NA TRBJ2-3 TRBV18 CASSPKADTQYF TGTGCCAGCTCACCAAAGGCAGATACGCAGTATTTT
many NA TRBJ1-6 TRBV3-1 CASSQGKSPLHF TGTGCCAGCAGCCAGGGAAAATCACCCCTCCACTTT
NA TRBD1 TRBJ1-1 TRBV6-5 CASIVPRQGATEAFF TGTGCCAGCATTGTACCGCGACAGGGGGCCACTGAAGCTTTCTTT
few TRBD1 TRBJ1-6 TRBV27 CASRGTGASGNSPLHF TGTGCCAGCAGAGGGACAGGGGCAAGCGGTAATTCACCCCTCCACTTT
few NA TRBJ1-1 TRBV5-1 CASSEQENTEAFF TGCGCCAGCAGCGAGCAAGAGAACACTGAAGCTTTCTTT
NA NA TRBJ1-2 TRBV3-1 CASSQVQRQGYGYTF TGTGCCAGCAGCCAAGTCCAGCGTCAAGGCTATGGCTACACCTTC
many NA TRBJ1-1 TRBV28 CASSGHLNTEAFF TGTGCCAGCAGTGGGCACCTTAACACTGAAGCTTTCTTT
NA NA TRBJ1-5 TRBV7-2 CASSVTGFQPQHF TGTGCCAGCAGCGTGACAGGTTTTCAGCCCCAGCATTTT
few NA TRBJ1-6 TRBV20-1 CSASAGRENSPLHF TGCAGTGCCTCCGCCGGGCGGGAGAATTCACCCCTCCACTTT
NA TRBD1 TRBJ1-4 TRBV7-9 CASLGQFNEKLFF TGTGCCAGCCTGGGACAGTTTAATGAAAAACTGTTTTTT
many NA TRBJ1-1 TRBV14 CASSQVWTPGTEAFF TGTGCCAGCAGCCAAGTTTGGACGCCCGGGACTGAAGCTTTCTTT
NA NA TRBJ2-1 TRBV19 CASSPPGVGDEQFF TGTGCCAGTAGCCCGCCAGGTGTTGGTGATGAGCAGTTCTTC
NA NA TRBJ1-5 TRBV10-3 CAISEGGFGQPQHF TGTGCCATCAGTGAAGGGGGGTTCGGGCAGCCCCAGCATTTT
many NA TRBJ1-6 TRBV19 CASSIWNRETSPLHF TGTGCCAGTAGTATATGGAACAGGGAAACCTCACCCCTCCACTTT
once NA TRBJ1-1 TRBV29-1 CSVEIGIGAEAFF TGCAGCGTTGAAATAGGGATTGGGGCTGAAGCTTTCTTT
NA NA TRBJ2-5 TRBV7-2 CASSFQSAGETQYF TGTGCCAGCAGCTTTCAATCCGCCGGGGAGACCCAGTACTTC
few NA TRBJ1-1 TRBV20-1 CSARDPGWNTEAFF TGCAGTGCTAGAGATCCAGGGTGGAACACTGAAGCTTTCTTT